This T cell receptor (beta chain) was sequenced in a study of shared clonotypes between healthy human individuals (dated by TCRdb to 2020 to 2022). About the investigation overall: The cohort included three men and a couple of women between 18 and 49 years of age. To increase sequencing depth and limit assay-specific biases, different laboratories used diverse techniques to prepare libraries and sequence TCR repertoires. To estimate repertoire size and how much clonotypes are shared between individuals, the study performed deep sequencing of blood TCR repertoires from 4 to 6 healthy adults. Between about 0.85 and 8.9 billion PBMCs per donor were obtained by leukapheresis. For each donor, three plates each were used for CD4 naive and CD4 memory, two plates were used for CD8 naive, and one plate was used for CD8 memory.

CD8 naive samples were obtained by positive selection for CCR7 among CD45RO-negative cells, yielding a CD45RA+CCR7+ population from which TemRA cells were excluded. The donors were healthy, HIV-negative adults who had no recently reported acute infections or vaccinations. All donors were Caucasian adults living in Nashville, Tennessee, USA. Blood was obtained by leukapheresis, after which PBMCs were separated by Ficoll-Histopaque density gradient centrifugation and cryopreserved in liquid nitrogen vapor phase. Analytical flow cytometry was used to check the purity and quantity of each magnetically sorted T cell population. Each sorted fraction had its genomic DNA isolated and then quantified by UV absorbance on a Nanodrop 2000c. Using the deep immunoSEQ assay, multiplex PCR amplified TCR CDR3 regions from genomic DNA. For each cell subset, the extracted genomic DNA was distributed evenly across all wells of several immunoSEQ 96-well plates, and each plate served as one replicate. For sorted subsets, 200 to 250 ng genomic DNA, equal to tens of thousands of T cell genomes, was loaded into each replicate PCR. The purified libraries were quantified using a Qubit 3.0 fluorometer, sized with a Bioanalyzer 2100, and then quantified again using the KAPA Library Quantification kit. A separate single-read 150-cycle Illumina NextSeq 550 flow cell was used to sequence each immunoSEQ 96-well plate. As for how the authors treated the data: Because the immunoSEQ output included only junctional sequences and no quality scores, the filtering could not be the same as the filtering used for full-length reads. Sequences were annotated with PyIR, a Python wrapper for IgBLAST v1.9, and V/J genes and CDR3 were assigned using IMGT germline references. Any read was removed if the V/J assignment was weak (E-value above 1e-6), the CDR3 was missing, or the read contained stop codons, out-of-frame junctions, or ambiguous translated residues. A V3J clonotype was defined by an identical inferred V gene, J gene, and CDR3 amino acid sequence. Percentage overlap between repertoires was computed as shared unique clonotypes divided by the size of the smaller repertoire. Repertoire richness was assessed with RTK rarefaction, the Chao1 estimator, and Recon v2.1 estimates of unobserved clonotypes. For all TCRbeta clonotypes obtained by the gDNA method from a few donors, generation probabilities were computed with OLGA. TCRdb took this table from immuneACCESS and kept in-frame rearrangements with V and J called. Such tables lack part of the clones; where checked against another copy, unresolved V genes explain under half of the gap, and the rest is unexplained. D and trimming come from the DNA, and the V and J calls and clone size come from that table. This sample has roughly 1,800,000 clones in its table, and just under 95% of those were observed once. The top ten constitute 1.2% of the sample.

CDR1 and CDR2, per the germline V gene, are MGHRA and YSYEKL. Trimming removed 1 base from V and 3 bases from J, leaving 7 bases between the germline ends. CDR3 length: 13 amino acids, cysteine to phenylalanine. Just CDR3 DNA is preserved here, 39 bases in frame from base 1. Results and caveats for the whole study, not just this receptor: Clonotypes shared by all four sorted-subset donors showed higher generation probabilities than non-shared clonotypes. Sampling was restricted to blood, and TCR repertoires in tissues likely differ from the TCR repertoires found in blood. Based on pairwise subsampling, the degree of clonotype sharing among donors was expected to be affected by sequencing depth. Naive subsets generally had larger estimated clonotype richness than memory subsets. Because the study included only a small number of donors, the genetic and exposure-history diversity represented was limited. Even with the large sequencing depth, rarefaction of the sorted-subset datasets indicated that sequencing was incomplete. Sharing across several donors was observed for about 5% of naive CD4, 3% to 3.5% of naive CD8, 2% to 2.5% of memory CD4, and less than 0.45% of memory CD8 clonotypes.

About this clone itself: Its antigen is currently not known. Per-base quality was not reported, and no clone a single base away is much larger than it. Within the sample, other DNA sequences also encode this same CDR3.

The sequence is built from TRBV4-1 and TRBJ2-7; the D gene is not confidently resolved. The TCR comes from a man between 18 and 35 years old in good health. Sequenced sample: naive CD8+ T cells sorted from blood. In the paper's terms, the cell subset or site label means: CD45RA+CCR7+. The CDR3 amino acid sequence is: CASSQGINYEQYF. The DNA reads TGCGCCAGCAGCCAAGGGATAAACTACGAGCAGTACTTC.